Listed below are T cell receptor beta chains from one sample, sequenced in a study of T cells in Graves' hyperthyroidism and ophthalmopathy. TCRdb reprocessed the multiplex PCR reads via MiXCR and lists one record per CDR3 protein. The table records under 400,000 distinct CDR3 sequences, around 15% of them present only once. The specimen sequenced was blood. The receptors here all came from a woman in her fifties or sixties with Graves' ophthalmopathy. Each CDR3 is given with its conserved first and last residue. The D gene is left open where the match is weak. Expanded clones are given a class, and other clones once, few, many or no size at all.

V gene	J gene	D gene	clone size	CDR3 protein	CDR3 DNA
TRBV2	TRBJ1-1	-	many	CASTMKGQPNTEAFF	TGTGCCAGCACTATGAAGGGACAACCGAACACTGAAGCTTTCTTT
TRBV20-1	TRBJ2-1	-	-	CSATLDSYNEQFF	TGCAGTGCAACTCTGGACTCCTACAATGAGCAGTTCTTC
TRBV12-3/TRBV12-4	TRBJ1-1	TRBD1	many	CASSPDRALVNTEAFF	TGTGCCAGCAGCCCCGACAGGGCTCTGGTGAACACTGAAGCTTTCTTT
TRBV10-3	TRBJ1-5	TRBD1	-	CATLKDRGSQPQHF	TGTGCCACCCTAAAGGACAGGGGCAGTCAGCCCCAGCATTTT
TRBV7-2	TRBJ2-1	-	many	CASSKGLLYNEQFF	TGTGCCAGCAGCAAGGGACTGCTCTACAATGAGCAGTTCTTC
TRBV19	TRBJ2-6	-	-	CASSLATGAGANVLTF	TGTGCCAGTAGTCTAGCTACCGGAGCTGGGGCCAACGTCCTGACTTTC
TRBV5-1	TRBJ2-7	TRBD1	many	CASSFLRQGADEQYF	TGCGCCAGCAGCTTTTTGAGACAGGGGGCTGACGAGCAGTACTTC
TRBV4-1	TRBJ1-4	-	-	CASSPWTGGKDNEKLFF	TGCGCCAGCAGCCCCTGGACCGGGGGCAAGGATAATGAAAAACTGTTTTTT
TRBV5-1	TRBJ2-1	-	once	CASSLNTNEQFF	TGCGCCAGCAGCCTGAACACCAATGAGCAGTTCTTC
TRBV5-1	TRBJ2-5	TRBD2	many	CASSLAGGGETQYF	TGTGCCAGCAGCTTAGCGGGAGGAGGAGAGACCCAGTACTTC
TRBV12-3/TRBV12-4	TRBJ1-5	-	many	CASSLKGSGNQPQHF	TGTGCCAGCAGTTTGAAGGGGAGTGGCAATCAGCCCCAGCATTTT
TRBV10-3	TRBJ1-4	TRBD1	-	CATNDRVEEKLFF	TGTGCCACAAACGACAGGGTGGAGGAAAAACTGTTTTTT